Below are 7 T cell receptor beta chains sequenced from a single sample in a study of blood T cell repertoires in COVID-19. Data came from immunoSEQ multiplex PCR; TCRdb stores just in-frame clones and leaves some out. The sample holds a few hundred thousand clones, around 87% seen once. Source material: peripheral blood. Source of these receptors: a man in his fifties with active or convalescent COVID-19.

The chain employs TRBV15 and TRBJ1-6, with D possibly TRBD1 on 6 matching bases. Germline V gives CDR1 LNHNV, CDR2 YYDKDF (reference sequence). The CDR3 has 19 amino acids. V was pared by 3 bases and J by 7 bases, with 25 bases between. CDR3: CATSSVGMRSSGDNSPLHF. The CDR3 DNA sequence: TGTGCCACCAGCAGTGTCGGGATGCGGAGCTCAGGGGACAATTCACCCCTCCACTTT.

This chain connects TRBV7-6 to TRBJ2-7; TRBD2 matches at 8 bases. Losses at the gene ends were 1 base for V and 5 bases for J; bases not matched to a gene: 7. The CDR3 loop spans 15 amino acids. The germline CDR1 and CDR2 sequences are SGHVS and FNYEAQ. CDR3 residues: CASSLVTAGVNEQYF. In DNA, the CDR3 is TGTGCCAGCAGCTTAGTCACAGCGGGAGTCAACGAGCAGTACTTC.

The chain links TRBV9 to TRBJ1-1; 8 positions agree with TRBD1. Germline V gene data show CDR1 as SGDLS and CDR2 as YYNGEE. The CDR3 has 14 amino acids. The V and J ends lost 3 bases and 6 bases, in that order; junction bases with no gene match: 7. DNA for the CDR3: TGTGCCAGCAGCGCTGGACAGGGAAGGGCTGAAGCTTTCTTT. The encoded protein is CASSAGQGRAEAFF.

V gene TRBV11-1 combines with J gene TRBJ2-3; D is perhaps TRBD1 (5 bases). Germline CDR1 is SGHAT and CDR2 is FQDESV (reference sequence). Trimming took off 0 bases at V and 6 bases at J, with 22 bases between the two ends. This CDR3 is 18 amino acids long. CDR3 DNA: TGTGCCAGCAGCTTAGCGCGGTCAGGGCAGCGTTTCAGGGATACGCAGTATTTT. Translated, it gives CASSLARSGQRFRDTQYF.

In nucleotides, the CDR3 is TGTGCCAGCAGCTCTGGAGACTTTCCGGAAAAACTGTTTTTT. Residues: CASSSGDFPEKLFF. The rearrangement uses TRBV5-4 and TRBJ1-4; D unresolved. The CDR3 totals 14 residues. V lost 3 bases, J lost 8 bases, and 14 bases lay in between. Per the germline V gene, CDR1 is SGHNT and CDR2 is YYREEE (reference sequence).

The genes are TRBV30 and TRBJ1-1; the D is unclear. Between the trimmed V and J ends, which lost 2 bases and 1 base, there was a span of 14 bases. This CDR3 region has 15 residues. Germline-derived CDR1 and CDR2 are GTSNPN and SVGIG (reference sequence). The CDR3 spells CAWSSFKTGNTEAFF. The CDR3 bases are TGTGCCTGGAGTTCCTTCAAGACGGGGAACACTGAAGCTTTCTTT.

The chain recombines TRBV30 with TRBJ1-6, with 7 bases matching TRBD1. CDR1 is GTSNPN and CDR2 is SVGIG in the germline V gene (reference sequence). J gave up 10 bases and V 0 bases, and 9 bases lay outside the gene matches. This CDR3 is built from 15 residues. The CDR3 region is CAWSVRQGLGSPLHF. CDR3 nucleotide sequence: TGTGCCTGGAGTGTACGACAGGGCCTTGGATCACCCCTCCACTTT. Full variable domain (missing parts from reference TRBV30 and TRBJ1-6): SQTIHQWPATLVQPVGSPLSLECTVEGTSNPNLYWYRQAAGRGLQLLFYSVGIGQISSEVPQNLSASRPQDRQFILSSKKLLLSDSGFYLCAWSVRQGLGSPLHFGNGTRLTVT.